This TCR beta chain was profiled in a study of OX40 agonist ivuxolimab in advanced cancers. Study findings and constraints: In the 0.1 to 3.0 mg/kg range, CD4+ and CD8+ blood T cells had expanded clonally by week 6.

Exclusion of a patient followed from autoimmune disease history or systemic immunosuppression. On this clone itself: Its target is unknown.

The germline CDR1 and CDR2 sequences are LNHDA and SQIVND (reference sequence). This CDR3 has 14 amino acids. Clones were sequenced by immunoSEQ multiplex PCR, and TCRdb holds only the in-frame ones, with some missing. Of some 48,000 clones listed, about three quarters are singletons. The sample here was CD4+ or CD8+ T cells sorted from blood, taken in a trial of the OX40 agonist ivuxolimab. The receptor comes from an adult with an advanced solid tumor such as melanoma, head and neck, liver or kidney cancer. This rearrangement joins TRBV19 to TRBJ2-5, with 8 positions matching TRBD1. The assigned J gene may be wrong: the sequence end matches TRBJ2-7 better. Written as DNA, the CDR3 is TGTGCCAGTAGTATTGAGACAGGGGCCTACGAGCAGTACTTC. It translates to CASSIETGAYEQYF.